These 13 T cell receptor beta chains share one sample of origin, sequenced in a study of cytomegalovirus exposure and HLA in healthy donors. This PCR relied on a set of 60 Vbeta primers and 13 Jbeta primers. TCRdb keeps only in-frame clones here, not all; method: immunoSEQ multiplex PCR. In the table there are roughly 100,000 clones, approximately 80% of which are singletons. Sequencing used PBMCs. These receptors were obtained from a woman under 30 in good health and CMV-seropositive.

In this sample, this clone turned up a few times. CDR3 DNA: TGTGCCACAGGCGAGTCGGGAGCTGAAGCTTTCTTT. Translation: CATGESGAEAFF. The rearrangement joins TRBV6-1 to TRBJ1-1; D remains unclear. V dropped 10 bases and J dropped 6 bases, with 15 bases sitting between them. This CDR3 region has 12 residues. The germline CDR1 and CDR2 sequences are MNHNS and SASEGT.

The rearrangement joins TRBV15 to TRBJ2-7; TRBD1 aligns across 8 bases. CDR3 size: 14 residues. The trim removed 4 bases at V and 9 bases at J, leaving 11 bases unmatched. CDR1 is LNHNV, CDR2 YYDKDF, per germline (reference sequence). The CDR3, as DNA: TGTGCCACCAGCACCATATTCCCAGGGGGCTGGCAGTACTTC. Its translation is CATSTIFPGGWQYF.

For the CDR3, the DNA is TGTGCCAGCAGCGTATGGGGAGAAGAGGGCACAGATACGCAGTATTTT. Encoded protein: CASSVWGEEGTDTQYF. This chain joins TRBV9 and TRBJ2-3; perhaps TRBD2 as D (5 bases). CDR3 length: 16 residues. V lost 1 base to trimming and J lost 1 base, with 13 bases between them. Germline values: CDR1 SGDLS, CDR2 YYNGEE.

The J gene is TRBJ2-7, the V gene TRBV9; 10 nucleotides agree with TRBD1. CDR3 length: 18 amino acids. The V gene end was trimmed by 0 bases and the J gene end by 5 bases; junction bases not matched to a gene: 14. Looked up from germline, CDR1 is SGDLS and CDR2 is YYNGEE. The CDR3 protein is CASSVGLGTGAFDHEQYF. The DNA for the CDR3 is TGTGCCAGCAGCGTAGGCCTTGGGACAGGGGCTTTCGATCACGAGCAGTACTTC. Full variable domain (remainder filled in from reference TRBV9 and TRBJ2-7): DSGVTQTPKHLITATGQRVTLRCSPRSGDLSVYWYQQSLDQGLQFLIQYYNGEERAKGNILERFSAQQFPDLHSELNLSSLELGDSALYFCASSVGLGTGAFDHEQYFGPGTRLTVT.

This sequence joins TRBV5-1 and TRBJ2-7; possible D gene TRBD2, 6 bases. Germline lookup yields CDR1 SGHRS and CDR2 YFSETQ. This CDR3 spans 14 amino acids. With 0 bases removed from V and 4 bases from J, the gap between germline ends came to 11 bases. Here the CDR3 reads CASSLGGTTYEQYF. The CDR3 DNA follows: TGCGCCAGCAGCTTGGGCGGGACCACGTACGAGCAGTACTTC.

The V and J genes are TRBV30 and TRBJ2-7; TRBD2 agrees at 7 bases. The V and J ends lost 1 base and 3 bases, in that order; junction bases with no gene match: 3. The CDR3 consists of 13 residues. From germline, CDR1 is GTSNPN and CDR2 SVGIG (reference sequence). The CDR3 DNA sequence: TGTGCCTGGAGTGGGGGGACTAACTACGAGCAGTACTTC. As protein: CAWSGGTNYEQYF.

The CDR3 DNA reads as TGTGCCAGCAGTGAAGCGGGGCTAGCGGGGGCCTCCTACGAGCAGTACTTC. Amino acid sequence: CASSEAGLAGASYEQYF. The chain combines TRBV2 with TRBJ2-5; 10 bases match TRBD2. The J call is in doubt because the DNA end fits TRBJ2-7 better. Germline V gene data show CDR1 as SNHLY and CDR2 as FYNNEI. This CDR3 contains 17 residues.

The V and J genes are TRBV5-1 and TRBJ2-7; weak D call: TRBD2 (5 bases). With 7 bases removed from V and 6 bases from J, the gap between germline ends came to 14 bases. CDR3 length equals 12 residues. CDR1 and CDR2 from the germline V gene are SGHRS and YFSETQ. CDR3 sequence reads: CASARGEGEQYF. The CDR3 bases are TGCGCCAGCGCCCGGGGAGAAGGCGAGCAGTACTTC.

The chain recombines TRBV5-4 with TRBJ2-6; the match to TRBD1 covers 7 bases. J was trimmed by 5 bases and V by 0 bases; bases with no gene match: 8. This CDR3 is 17 amino acids long. Looked up from germline, CDR1 is SGHNT and CDR2 is YYREEE (reference sequence). CDR3 coding DNA: TGTGCCAGCAGCTTGGGGGCGGTAGGGGGCTGGGCCAACGTCCTGACTTTC. This gives the protein CASSLGAVGGWANVLTF.

This clone has only a few counts. The V call is TRBV5-1, the J call TRBJ2-1; D may be TRBD1 (6 bases). This CDR3 has 16 amino acids. V shed 4 bases and J shed 3 bases, with 17 bases lying between them. Germline CDR1 and CDR2: SGHRS and YFSETQ. DNA for the CDR3: TGCGCCAGCAGCCCAGGGGATCGACTACACTACAATGAGCAGTTCTTC. Encoded protein: CASSPGDRLHYNEQFF.

The rearrangement joins TRBV28 to TRBJ1-1; D may be TRBD1 (5 bases). Trimming removed 5 bases at V and 1 base at J, with 14 bases between. The CDR3 totals 15 residues. Germline V gene data show CDR1 as MDHEN and CDR2 as SYDVKM. The CDR3 nucleotides are TGTGCCAGCAGTCCCGGGACTGTGGGGAACACTGAAGCTTTCTTT. This gives the protein CASSPGTVGNTEAFF.

This clone has a handful of counts. The chain uses TRBV2 and TRBJ2-3; a possible D gene is TRBD2 (5 bases). CDR3 length: 15 residues. Germline V gene data show CDR1 as SNHLY and CDR2 as FYNNEI. V lost 7 bases to trimming and J lost 0 bases, with 14 bases between them. DNA for the CDR3: TGTGCCAGCAAAACTATAGCGACTAGCACAGATACGCAGTATTTT. As protein: CASKTIATSTDTQYF.

This chain links TRBV5-1 with TRBJ2-5; 8 bases match TRBD1. The junction had 7 bases not matched to a gene; V was cut back by 4 bases and J by 5 bases. The CDR3 contains 14 residues. Per the germline V gene, CDR1 is SGHRS and CDR2 is YFSETQ. In nucleotides, the CDR3 is TGCGCCAGCAGCCCTGGACAGGGAAGGGAGACCCAGTACTTC. The encoded protein is CASSPGQGRETQYF.